These T cell receptor beta chains were read from a single sample in a study of T-cell memory formation after mild COVID-19. TCRdb re-analysed the 5' RACE reads in MiXCR, keeping a single row per CDR3 protein. The table records 350,000 or so distinct CDR3 sequences, around 21% of them present only once. The sequenced sample consisted of PBMCs or a T cell subset sorted from them (not recorded which). The source is an adult woman who had mild COVID-19 (a few samples of this study predate the infection). Cell type and time point are not known. The CDR3 runs from the conserved cysteine through the conserved F or W. The D gene is left open where the match is weak. The size field is filled for only some rows; it gives once, few, many or a size class.

TRBD1,few,TRBV18,TRBJ2-3,TGTGCCAGCTCACCAGGACAGGGGATGACCACAGATACGCAGTATTTT,CASSPGQGMTTDTQYF
TRBD2,NA,TRBV6-5,TRBJ2-2,TGTGCCAGCAGTCAAAAAGGGACTAGCTATCTTACCGCGAACACCGGGGAGCTGTTTTTT,CASSQKGTSYLTANTGELFF
NA,few,TRBV12-3/TRBV12-4,TRBJ2-1,TGTGCCAGCAGTCCGAGTATAGGACAGAGCTCCTACAATGAGCAGTTCTTC,CASSPSIGQSSYNEQFF
NA,NA,TRBV20-1,TRBJ2-2,TGCAGTGCTAGGGCTACTATTAACACCGGGGAGCTGTTTTTT,CSARATINTGELFF
NA,NA,TRBV20-1,TRBJ2-3,TGCAGTGCTATCAAACGACCTGAAGCGCAGTATTTT,CSAIKRPEAQYF
NA,NA,TRBV7-7,TRBJ2-5,TGTGCCAGCAGCTTGTCCAGGAACCAAGAGACCCAGTACTTC,CASSLSRNQETQYF
NA,NA,TRBV7-9,TRBJ2-7,TGTGCCAGCAGCTTAGGGTCGTCAGGGGGGCGTTACGAGCAGTACTTC,CASSLGSSGGRYEQYF
TRBD2,few,TRBV20-1,TRBJ2-1,TGCAGTGCTGGCGGGAGCTCCTACAATGAGCAGTTCTTC,CSAGGSSYNEQFF
NA,few,TRBV3-1,TRBJ1-4,TGTGCCAGCAGCCAAGGGGGGGCAACTAATGAAAAACTGTTTTTT,CASSQGGATNEKLFF
TRBD1,NA,TRBV4-1,TRBJ1-5,TGCGCCAGCACTCCACAGGGGGCGAGCAATCAGCCCCAGCATTTT,CASTPQGASNQPQHF
NA,NA,TRBV27,TRBJ1-2,TGTGCCAGCAGTTTGTTCGGGGGGCTTAGCTATGGCTACACCTTC,CASSLFGGLSYGYTF
NA,few,TRBV12-3/TRBV12-4,TRBJ2-7,TGTGCCAGCAGTTTGAGTGCAAAGGGGCAGTACTTC,CASSLSAKGQYF
NA,many,TRBV6-4,TRBJ2-2,TGTGCCAGCAGTGACAGGGAATGGAGCGGGGAGCTGTTTTTT,CASSDREWSGELFF
TRBD1,few,TRBV6-6,TRBJ2-7,TGTGCCAGCAGCAACCACCTCGGGACAGGGGCATCCTACGAGCAGTACTTC,CASSNHLGTGASYEQYF
NA,NA,TRBV20-1,TRBJ1-2,TGCAGTGCTAGTGGTATGGGGGCCCTGCATTTAGACACCTTC,CSASGMGALHLDTF
NA,few,TRBV24-1,TRBJ1-1,TGTGCCACCAGTGATGCCGGGGGGAACACTGAAGCTTTCTTT,CATSDAGGNTEAFF
NA,NA,TRBV12-3/TRBV12-4,TRBJ1-1,TGTGCCAGCAGTTTCCCCGGGAGAGGGGGAACTGAAGCTTTCTTT,CASSFPGRGGTEAFF
NA,few,TRBV20-1,TRBJ2-1,TGCAGTGGGCTTTTCTTAGCGGTTAGGCAGTTCTTC,CSGLFLAVRQFF
NA,NA,TRBV20-1,TRBJ1-4,TGCAGTGCTCCGGCGGGGGCGGCTAATGAAAAACTGTTTTTT,CSAPAGAANEKLFF
TRBD1,NA,TRBV20-1,TRBJ2-7,TGCAGTGCTTGGTCCTGGTCGGGACAGACAATCTACGAGCAGTACTTC,CSAWSWSGQTIYEQYF
TRBD2,few,TRBV7-2,TRBJ2-2,TGTGCCAGCAGCACCAGCGGGATCTCCACCGGGGAGCTGTTTTTT,CASSTSGISTGELFF
TRBD1,few,TRBV29-1,TRBJ1-1,TGCAGCGTTAACAGGGGGCAAACTAACACTGAAGCTTTCTTT,CSVNRGQTNTEAFF
NA,few,TRBV5-1,TRBJ2-1,TGCGCCAGCAGCGACGGACGGGGTCCGCAATACAATGAGCAGTTCTTC,CASSDGRGPQYNEQFF
NA,NA,TRBV15,TRBJ2-1,TGTGCCACCAGCAGAGCCTATAGGGAGTGGCAGTTCTTC,CATSRAYREWQFF
NA,few,TRBV7-9,TRBJ2-5,TGTGCCAGCTATCCCCCAGGGAAAGAGACCCAGTACTTC,CASYPPGKETQYF
NA,few,TRBV10-3,TRBJ2-1,TGTGCCATCGGGCCCCTAGCGAGCACCCCCGCGGAGCAGTTCTTC,CAIGPLASTPAEQFF
TRBD1,NA,TRBV12-3/TRBV12-4,TRBJ1-5,TGTGCCAGCAGTTTTTGGGGACAGGGTGAGGATCAGCCCCAGCATTTT,CASSFWGQGEDQPQHF
TRBD2,few,TRBV7-2,TRBJ2-7,TGTGCCAGCAGCCCCGCACTAGCGGGAGGGGGCGAGCAGTACTTC,CASSPALAGGGEQYF
TRBD2,NA,TRBV12-3/TRBV12-4,TRBJ2-4,TGTGCCAGCAGTTTAAGAGGACTAGCGGGGGGGCCGGCCAAAAACATTCAGTACTTC,CASSLRGLAGGPAKNIQYF
TRBD1,many,TRBV12-3/TRBV12-4,TRBJ1-2,TGTGCCAGCAGTTTAAGCCCATCGGGACAGGGGCGAACGAACTATGGCTACACCTTC,CASSLSPSGQGRTNYGYTF
TRBD1,few,TRBV6-4,TRBJ1-1,TGTGCCAGCAGTCCCGGGACAGGGGCCCAGTGGGCTTTCTTT,CASSPGTGAQWAFF